This T cell receptor beta chain was captured by sequencing in a study of T-cell memory formation after mild COVID-19. Regarding the study as a whole: Of the contracting clones, CD4+ ones lay mainly in CM and EM, and CD8+ ones in EMRA.

Constant-segment primers were used for 5'RACE, and the resulting TCR alpha and TCR beta cDNA libraries carried sample barcodes and UMIs. TCRdb used MiXCR to reprocess the 5' RACE reads, holding one entry per CDR3 protein. The sample lists 250,000 to 350,000 distinct CDR3 sequences; 16% were seen once. The CDR3 consists of 13 residues. Germline assignment: CDR1 SGHRS and CDR2 YFSETQ. V was pared by 8 bases and J by 3 bases, with 8 bases of the junction left unmatched. This clonotype was seen ten or more times. Its target is unknown. The chain recombines TRBV5-1 with TRBJ2-7, with 7 nucleotides matching TRBD1. Sequenced sample: PBMCs or a T cell subset sorted from them (not recorded which). This TCR was sampled from a man aged 18 to 35 who had mild COVID-19 (a few samples of this study predate the infection). Cell type and time point are not known. This CDR3 is CASRGTVDYEQYF. The DNA for the CDR3 is TGCGCCAGTAGAGGGACAGTAGACTACGAGCAGTACTTC.